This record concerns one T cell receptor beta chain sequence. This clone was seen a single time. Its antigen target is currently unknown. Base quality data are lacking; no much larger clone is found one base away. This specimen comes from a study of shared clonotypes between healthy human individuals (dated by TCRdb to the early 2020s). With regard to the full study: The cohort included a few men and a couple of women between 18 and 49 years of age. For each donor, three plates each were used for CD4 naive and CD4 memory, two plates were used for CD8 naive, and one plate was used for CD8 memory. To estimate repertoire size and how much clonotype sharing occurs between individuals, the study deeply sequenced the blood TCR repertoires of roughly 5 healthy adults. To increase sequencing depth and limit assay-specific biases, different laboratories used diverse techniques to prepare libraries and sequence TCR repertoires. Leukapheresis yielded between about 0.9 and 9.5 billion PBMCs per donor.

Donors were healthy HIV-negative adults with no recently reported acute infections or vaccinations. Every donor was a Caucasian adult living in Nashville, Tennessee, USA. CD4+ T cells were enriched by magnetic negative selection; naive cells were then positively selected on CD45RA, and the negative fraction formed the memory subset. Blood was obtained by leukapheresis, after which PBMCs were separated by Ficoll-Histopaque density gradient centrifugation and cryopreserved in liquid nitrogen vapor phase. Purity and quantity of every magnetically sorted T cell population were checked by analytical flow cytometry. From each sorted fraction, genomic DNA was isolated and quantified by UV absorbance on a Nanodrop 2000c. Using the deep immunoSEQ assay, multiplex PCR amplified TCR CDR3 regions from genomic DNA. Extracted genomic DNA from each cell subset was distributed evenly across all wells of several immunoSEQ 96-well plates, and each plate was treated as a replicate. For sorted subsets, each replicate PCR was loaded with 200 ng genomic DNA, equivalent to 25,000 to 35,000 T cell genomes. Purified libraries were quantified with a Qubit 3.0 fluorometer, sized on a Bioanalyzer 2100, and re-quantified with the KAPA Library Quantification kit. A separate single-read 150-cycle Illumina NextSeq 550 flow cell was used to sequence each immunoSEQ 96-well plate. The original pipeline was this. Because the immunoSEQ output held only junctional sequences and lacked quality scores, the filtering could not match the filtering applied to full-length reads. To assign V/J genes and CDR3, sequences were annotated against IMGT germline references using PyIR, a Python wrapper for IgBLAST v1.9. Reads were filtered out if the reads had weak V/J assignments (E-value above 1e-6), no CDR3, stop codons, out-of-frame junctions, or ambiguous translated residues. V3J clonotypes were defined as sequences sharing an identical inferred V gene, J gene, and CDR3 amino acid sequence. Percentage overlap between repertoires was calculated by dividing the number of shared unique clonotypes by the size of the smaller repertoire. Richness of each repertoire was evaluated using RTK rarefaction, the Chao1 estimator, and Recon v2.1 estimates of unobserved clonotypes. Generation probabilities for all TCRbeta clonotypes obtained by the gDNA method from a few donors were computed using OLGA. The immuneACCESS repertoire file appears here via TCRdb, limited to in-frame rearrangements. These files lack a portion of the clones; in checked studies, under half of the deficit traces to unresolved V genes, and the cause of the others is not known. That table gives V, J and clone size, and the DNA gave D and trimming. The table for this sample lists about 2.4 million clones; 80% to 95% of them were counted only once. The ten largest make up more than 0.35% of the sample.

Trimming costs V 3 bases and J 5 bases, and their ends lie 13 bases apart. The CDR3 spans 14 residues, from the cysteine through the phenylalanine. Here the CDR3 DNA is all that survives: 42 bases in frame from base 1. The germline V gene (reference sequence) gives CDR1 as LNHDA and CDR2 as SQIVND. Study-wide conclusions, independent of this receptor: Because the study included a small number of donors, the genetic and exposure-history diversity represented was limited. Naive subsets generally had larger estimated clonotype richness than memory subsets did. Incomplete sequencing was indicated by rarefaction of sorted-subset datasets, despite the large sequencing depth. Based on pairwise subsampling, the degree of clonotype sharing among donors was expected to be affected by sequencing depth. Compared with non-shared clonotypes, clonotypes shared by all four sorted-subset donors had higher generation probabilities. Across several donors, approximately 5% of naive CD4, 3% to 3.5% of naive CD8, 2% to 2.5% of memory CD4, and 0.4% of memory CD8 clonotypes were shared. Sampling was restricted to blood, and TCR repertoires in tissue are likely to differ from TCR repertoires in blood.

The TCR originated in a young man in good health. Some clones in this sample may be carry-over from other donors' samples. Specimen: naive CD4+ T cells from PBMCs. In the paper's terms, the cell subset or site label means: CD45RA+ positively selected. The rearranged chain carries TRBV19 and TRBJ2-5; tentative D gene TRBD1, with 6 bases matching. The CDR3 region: CASSITTGPETQYF. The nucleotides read TGTGCCAGTAGTATCACAACAGGGCCTGAGACCCAGTACTTC.